Below, 18 T cell receptor beta chains from the same sample are listed, as sequenced in a study of Tregs in tolerant kidney transplant recipients. Here immunoSEQ multiplex PCR was the method, and the copy in TCRdb shows in-frame clones only, minus some. The sample has 110,000 or so clones, 92% seen once. Sample: CD4+ T cells from blood. These receptors came from a human donor in good health.

V gene TRBV11-2 combines with J gene TRBJ1-5, with D unclear. CDR1 and CDR2 (germline): SGHAT, FQNNGV. This CDR3 is 13 amino acids long. V lost 5 bases, J lost 6 bases, and 11 bases lay in between. The CDR3 nucleotides are TGTGCCAGCAGCGAAGTTCGGGGTCAGCCCCAGCATTTT. Translating it yields CASSEVRGQPQHF.

The J gene is TRBJ1-2, the V gene TRBV23-1; D not resolved. TRBV23-1 is designated an ORF whose function remains uncertain. The V and J ends lost 6 bases and 3 bases respectively, with 23 bases between them. The CDR3 contains 17 residues. The CDR3 loop is CASRFGLDRDKDYGYTF. The CDR3 DNA follows: TGCGCCAGCAGATTTGGGCTCGACCGAGATAAGGACTATGGCTACACCTTC.

This clone showed up just once. J is TRBJ2-7 and V is TRBV2; tentatively, D is TRBD1 (5 bases). The CDR3 sequence is 14 residues long. The V end lost 6 bases, the J end lost 6 bases, and 18 bases lay between the germline ends. The germline CDR1 and CDR2 sequences are SNHLY and FYNNEI. CDR3 nucleotides: TGTGCCAGCAGCAACGTGTGGGGCATCGGCGAGCAGTACTTC. Translating it yields CASSNVWGIGEQYF.

The rearrangement uses TRBV2 and TRBJ1-5, with D tentatively TRBD1 (5 bases). The ends were cut back, 6 bases at V and 5 bases at J, with 14 bases in the middle. From germline, CDR1 is SNHLY and CDR2 FYNNEI. This CDR3 comprises 14 residues. This CDR3 is CASRKGVTHQPQHF. CDR3 DNA: TGTGCCAGCAGAAAAGGGGTGACTCATCAGCCCCAGCATTTT.

There are a few counts of this clone. The genes are TRBV27 and TRBJ2-7; D perhaps matches TRBD2 (5 bases). The V and J ends lost 4 bases and 3 bases respectively, with 19 bases between them. CDR3 length: 16 residues. Germline V CDR1 and CDR2: MNHEY, SMNVEV (reference sequence). DNA of the CDR3: TGTGCCAGCAGTTCCTCCAACCGGGATGGGAACTACGAGCAGTACTTC. Translated: CASSSSNRDGNYEQYF.

This chain connects TRBV4-1 to TRBJ2-1, with a weak D call TRBD2 (6 bases). V was cut by 2 bases and J by 4 bases, with 12 bases left in between. CDR3 length: 15 amino acids. Germline assignment: CDR1 MGHRA and CDR2 YSYEKL. CDR3 loop: CASSQLGGRYNEQFF. In nucleotides, the CDR3 is TGCGCCAGCAGCCAACTGGGGGGACGATACAATGAGCAGTTCTTC.

The chain uses TRBV21-1 and TRBJ2-3; the table's D call of TRBD2 was not tested on the DNA. TRBV21-1 is recorded as a pseudogene. The CDR3 length is 17 residues. CDR3 nucleotides: TGTGCCAGCAGCAAGGGTCGACTAGCGGCTAGCACAGATACGCAGTATTTT. Protein product: CASSKGRLAASTDTQYF.

This rearrangement joins TRBV27 to TRBJ2-7, with a tentative D call TRBD1 (5 bases). The CDR3 runs 13 residues. CDR1 is MNHEY and CDR2 is SMNVEV in the germline V gene (reference sequence). The V gene lost 2 bases and the J gene lost 2 bases, with 7 bases spanning the gap. The CDR3 spells CASSLRGPYEQYF. CDR3 in DNA: TGTGCCAGCAGTTTAAGGGGTCCCTACGAGCAGTACTTC.

V is TRBV20-1 and J is TRBJ2-7; 8 bases fit TRBD2. The CDR3 is 11 residues long. The junction had 1 base not matched to a gene; V was cut back by 5 bases and J by 4 bases. Germline V lookup: CDR1 DFQATT, CDR2 SNEGSKA (reference sequence). The CDR3 loop is CSAGTRYEQYF. CDR3 DNA: TGCAGTGCTGGGACTAGGTACGAGCAGTACTTC.

J is TRBJ1-1 and V is TRBV6-5; no firm D call. V lost 2 bases to trimming and J lost 11 bases, with 18 bases between them. The CDR3 spans 14 residues. Per germline, CDR1 MNHEY and CDR2 SVGAGI. The CDR3 DNA follows: TGTGCCAGCAGTTACAGGTTAGGAGATGCTCTGGCTTTCTTT. As protein: CASSYRLGDALAFF.

This clone has only one observation. The chain is built from TRBV9 and TRBJ1-3, with 8 bases fitting TRBD1. The CDR3 spans 15 residues. CDR1 and CDR2 (germline): SGDLS, YYNGEE. The ends lost 5 bases at V and 4 bases at J; junction bases unmatched: 8. The CDR3 spells CASSRYRDRGNTIYF. CDR3 nucleotide sequence: TGTGCCAGCAGTCGATACAGGGACAGGGGAAACACCATATATTTT.

The CDR3 nucleotides are TGTGCCAGCAGCCCAGCGGGGCGGGAGCTCTACAATGAGCAGTTCTTC. It specifies CASSPAGRELYNEQFF. The chain employs TRBV7-6 and TRBJ2-1; 7 bases agree with TRBD2. Germline CDR1 reads SGHVS; CDR2 reads FNYEAQ. V gave up 5 bases and J gave up 3 bases; unmatched junction bases: 10. This CDR3 is 16 amino acids long. Based on the CDR3 plus reference TRBV7-6 and TRBJ2-1, the full variable domain is GAGVSQSPRYKVTKRGQDVALRCDPISGHVSLYWYRQALGQGPEFLTYFNYEAQQDKSGLPNDRFSAERPEGSISTLTIQRTEQRDSAMYRCASSPAGRELYNEQFFGPGTRLTVL.

The genes are TRBV6-5 and TRBJ2-7; a weak D match, TRBD1 (6 bases). Germline CDR1 MNHEY, CDR2 SVGAGI. V shed 2 bases and J shed 5 bases, with 13 bases lying between them. CDR3 size: 14 residues. The CDR3 sequence: CASSYQRTDNEQYF. The DNA for the CDR3 is TGTGCCAGCAGTTACCAACGGACAGATAACGAGCAGTACTTC.

The chain has TRBV5-1 and TRBJ2-2; 7 bases line up with TRBD2. Per germline, CDR1 SGHRS and CDR2 YFSETQ. The CDR3 runs 15 residues. Germline trimming cut 0 bases from V and 3 bases from J; bases unmatched to any gene: 2. The CDR3 DNA is TGCGCCAGCAGCTTGGCGGCGGGAGACACCGGGGAGCTGTTTTTT. This sequence encodes CASSLAAGDTGELFF.

The rearrangement uses TRBV4-2 and TRBJ2-5; 13 bases map to TRBD2. The CDR3 consists of 15 residues. V dropped 5 bases and J dropped 3; count of bases not matched to a gene: 3. Germline-derived CDR1 and CDR2 are LGHNA and YNFKEQ. The CDR3 loop is CASSYGLAGEETQYF. DNA of the CDR3: TGTGCCAGCAGCTACGGACTAGCGGGGGAAGAGACCCAGTACTTC.

The rearrangement links TRBV5-1 to TRBJ2-1; D not certain. The ends were cut back, 0 bases at V and 3 bases at J, with 7 bases in the middle. The CDR3 length is 14 residues. Germline-derived CDR1 and CDR2 are SGHRS and YFSETQ. CDR3 residues: CASSLGASYNEQFF. The CDR3 region has the DNA TGCGCCAGCAGCTTGGGGGCCAGCTACAATGAGCAGTTCTTC.

This chain links TRBV6-1 with TRBJ2-7, with TRBD1 matching 7 bases. The length of the CDR3 is 12 residues. Germline V gene data show CDR1 as MNHNS and CDR2 as SASEGT. Unmatched junction bases numbered 7, after V lost 11 bases and J lost 3 bases. The DNA of the CDR3 is TGTGCCGTTCGGGACAGAATCTACGAGCAGTACTTC. It yields the protein CAVRDRIYEQYF.

CDR3 DNA: TGTGCCAGTAGTTTACCGGGACTAGGCTCAGATACGCAGTATTTT. It is translated as CASSLPGLGSDTQYF. The chain recombines TRBV19 with TRBJ2-3; 8 bases align to TRBD2. The CDR3 totals 15 residues. Germline V gene data show CDR1 as LNHDA and CDR2 as SQIVND (reference sequence). The junction had 8 bases not matched to a gene; V was cut back by 5 bases and J by 4 bases.